This TCR beta chain was identified in a study of blood T cell repertoires in COVID-19. Across the study: Acute and convalescent COVID-19 specimens originated in the United States, Italy and Spain. The analysed material was cDNA or gDNA that came from T cells, B-cell-depleted T cells, or PBMCs.

The CDR3 totals 16 residues. V lost 1 base and J 7 bases, leaving 19 bases between the germline ends. Germline assignment: CDR1 SNHLY and CDR2 FYNNEI. This clone was found a few times. Source study methods: Estimates of nucleated cell counts were drawn from the amplification of reference gene primers. Clones were read by immunoSEQ multiplex PCR, and TCRdb kept only the in-frame ones, dropping some. The DNA was the basis for D and trimming; V, J and clone size are from that table. The table lists about 200,000 clones, roughly 90% of them singletons. The chain recombines TRBV2 with TRBJ1-2; possible D gene TRBD1, 6 bases. The receptor was isolated from a man between 18 and 35 years old with active or convalescent COVID-19. The sequenced sample was peripheral blood. Here the CDR3 DNA reads TGTGCCAGCAGTGAAGATCAGGGGAACCTCTTTGGTGGCTACACCTTC. This gives the protein CASSEDQGNLFGGYTF.